Listed below are T cell receptor beta chains from one sample, sequenced in a study of blood T cell repertoires in COVID-19. TCRdb keeps only in-frame clones here, not all; method: immunoSEQ multiplex PCR. The profile shows tens of thousands of clones, roughly two thirds of them singletons. Source material: peripheral blood. The origin of the receptors is an older woman with acute or convalescent COVID-19. Both conserved end residues are part of each CDR3. D genes are given only for firm matches. The size entry is marked missing in some rows and otherwise reads once, few, many or a size class.

. | TRBJ2-4 | TRBV28 | . | CASSSGNLVQYF | TGTGCCAGCAGTTCCGGTAATCTGGTTCAGTACTTC
TRBD2 | TRBJ2-7 | TRBV5-1 | few | CASSLEGLAYYEQYF | TGCGCCAGCAGCTTGGAGGGACTAGCGTACTACGAGCAGTACTTC
. | TRBJ1-4 | TRBV7-2 | . | CASSLVRGNEKLFF | TGTGCCAGCAGCTTAGTACGCGGTAATGAAAAACTGTTTTTT
. | TRBJ1-2 | TRBV15 | . | CATSRDIREGSNYGYTF | TGTGCCACCAGCAGAGATATAAGGGAGGGATCTAACTATGGCTACACCTTC
. | TRBJ1-4 | TRBV15 | . | CATSRDAVRGELFF | TGTGCCACCAGCAGAGATGCGGTCCGGGGGGAACTGTTTTTT
TRBD1 | TRBJ2-7 | TRBV7-2 | . | CASSPGTGVIEQYF | TGTGCCAGCAGCCCCGGGACAGGGGTTATCGAGCAGTACTTC
. | TRBJ1-6 | TRBV7-6 | . | CASSSVGGSPLHF | TGTGCCAGCAGCTCTGTGGGGGGGTCACCCCTCCACTTT
TRBD1 | TRBJ1-2 | TRBV3-1/TRBV3-2 | . | CASSLPGQGGGGYTF | TGTGCCAGCAGCCTCCCGGGACAGGGCGGGGGAGGCTACACCTTC
. | TRBJ1-5 | TRBV3-1/TRBV3-2 | . | CASSQGMAGNQPQHF | TGTGCCAGCAGCCAAGGAATGGCGGGGAATCAGCCCCAGCATTTT
TRBD1 | TRBJ2-1 | TRBV28 | . | CASSPIDRENEQFF | TGTGCCAGCAGTCCCATCGACAGGGAAAATGAGCAGTTCTTC
. | TRBJ1-2 | TRBV6-2/TRBV6-3 | few | CASSYGGRARSGGYTF | TGTGCCAGCAGTTATGGGGGCCGAGCACGTTCTGGTGGCTACACCTTC
. | TRBJ2-5 | TRBV6-5 | few | CASSRQTGLGETQYF | TGTGCCAGCAGTCGACAGACAGGCCTGGGGGAGACCCAGTACTTC
. | TRBJ2-1 | TRBV12-3/TRBV12-4 | . | CASSPRRDNEQFF | TGTGCCAGCAGTCCCCGGAGGGACAATGAGCAGTTCTTC
TRBD1 | TRBJ2-2 | TRBV28 | . | CATSGGGTGELFF | TGTGCCACCTCAGGGGGCGGGACCGGGGAGCTGTTTTTT
. | TRBJ2-3 | TRBV28 | . | CASSPGDGTDTQYF | TGTGCCAGCAGTCCGGGGGACGGCACAGATACGCAGTATTTT
. | TRBJ2-7 | TRBV28 | . | CASSLSGLTYEQYF | TGTGCCAGCAGTTTAAGTGGACTTACCTACGAGCAGTACTTC
. | TRBJ1-6 | TRBV2 | . | CASNGLGGARNSPLHF | TGTGCCAGCAACGGTTTAGGAGGGGCGCGGAATTCACCCCTCCACTTT
TRBD1 | TRBJ1-4 | TRBV9 | . | CASSVGQGAMYEKLFF | TGTGCCAGCAGCGTCGGACAGGGGGCGATGTATGAAAAACTGTTTTTT
TRBD2 | TRBJ2-2 | TRBV19 | . | CASSIAGGAGELFF | TGTGCCAGTAGTATAGCGGGGGGGGCCGGGGAGCTGTTTTTT
TRBD1 | TRBJ1-2 | TRBV6-5 | . | CATWTGDYGYTF | TGTGCCACCTGGACAGGCGACTATGGCTACACCTTC
. | TRBJ1-1 | TRBV7-2 | . | CASSLGQMNTEAFF | TGTGCCAGCAGCCTCGGACAGATGAACACTGAAGCTTTCTTT
. | TRBJ2-7 | TRBV7-8 | . | CASSLLPLLSYEQYF | TGTGCCAGCAGCTTGCTTCCTCTACTTTCCTACGAGCAGTACTTC
. | TRBJ2-4 | TRBV14 | . | CASSHFAGERNIQYF | TGTGCCAGCAGCCACTTCGCAGGGGAAAGAAACATTCAGTACTTC
TRBD1 | TRBJ1-3 | TRBV5-5 | . | CASSFQGDSGNTIYF | TGTGCCAGCAGCTTTCAGGGGGATTCTGGAAACACCATATATTTT
. | TRBJ1-1 | TRBV3-1/TRBV3-2 | . | CASSDRTPVTEAFF | TGTGCCAGCAGCGACAGGACCCCGGTCACTGAAGCTTTCTTT
. | TRBJ2-2 | TRBV6-5 | few | CATWGRNTGELFF | TGTGCCACCTGGGGGCGGAACACCGGGGAGCTGTTTTTT
TRBD1 | TRBJ1-3 | TRBV3-1/TRBV3-2 | . | CASSRQGSGNTIYF | TGTGCCAGCAGCCGACAGGGGAGCGGAAACACCATATATTTT
. | TRBJ2-1 | TRBV7-3 | once | CASSAQRREQFF | TGTGCCAGCAGCGCCCAACGGCGGGAGCAGTTCTTC
. | TRBJ1-3 | TRBV28 | once | CASSPFAVGSGGTIYF | TGTGCCAGCAGTCCCTTTGCGGTTGGCTCCGGTGGCACCATATATTTT
TRBD1 | TRBJ1-1 | TRBV6-5 | . | CASSLGTVEAFF | TGTGCCAGCAGCCTGGGGACAGTTGAAGCTTTCTTT